The 18 T cell receptor beta chains reported below all come from one sample, sequenced in a study of shared clonotypes between healthy human individuals. The protocol was immunoSEQ multiplex PCR, while the TCRdb copy is restricted to in-frame clones and leaves out a portion. This table has a few million clones, roughly 93% appearing once. CD45RO-negative CD8 cells positively selected for CCR7 made up the naive population, which excluded terminally differentiated effector memory CD45RA+ cells. Sequenced material: naive CD8+ T cells from PBMCs. Source of these receptors: a man aged 18 to 29 in good health. Some clones in this sample may be carry-over from other donors' samples.

Only a few counts were recorded for this clone. This rearrangement joins TRBV7-9 to TRBJ2-7, with D tentatively TRBD2 (5 bases). Germline V gene lookup returns CDR1 SEHNR and CDR2 FQNEAQ (reference sequence). This CDR3 has 16 amino acids. V was clipped by 0 bases and J by 4 bases, with 16 bases between them. The CDR3 region has the DNA TGTGCCAGCAGCTTAGCGGAGGTAGGGCTACTTTACGAGCAGTACTTC. Its translation: CASSLAEVGLLYEQYF.

The sample holds one count of this clone. Other DNA sequences from this sample encode an identical CDR3 as well. This chain uses TRBV29-1 with TRBJ2-2, with D unresolved. The CDR3 contains 14 residues. CDR1 is SQVTM, CDR2 ANQGSEA, per germline. V dropped 6 bases and J dropped 1 base, with 12 bases sitting between them. This CDR3 is CSVDPSGNTGELFF. In DNA, the CDR3 is TGCAGCGTGGACCCCTCCGGGAACACCGGGGAGCTGTTTTTT.

The chain uses TRBV9 and TRBJ2-7; 7 bases are shared with TRBD2. CDR3 length: 15 residues. Germline V CDR1 and CDR2: SGDLS, YYNGEE. V was pared by 0 bases and J by 6 bases, with 9 bases of the junction left unmatched. As DNA, the CDR3 is TGTGCCAGCAGCGTAGAGGGGAGGGTGGATAGCGAGCAGTACTTC. It translates to CASSVEGRVDSEQYF.

A note on this clone: Other DNA sequences in this specimen translate into the identical CDR3. This chain uses TRBV27 with TRBJ2-3; TRBD2 agrees at 10 bases. CDR1 and CDR2 from the germline V gene are MNHEY and SMNVEV (reference sequence). The CDR3 extends over 15 amino acids. The V and J ends lost 6 bases and 1 base, in that order; junction bases with no gene match: 4. CDR3 sequence: CASSRLAGGTDTQYF. CDR3 bases: TGTGCCAGCAGCAGGCTAGCGGGAGGCACAGATACGCAGTATTTT.

The V call is TRBV27, the J call TRBJ2-1; tentatively, D is TRBD1 (6 bases). The CDR3 covers 14 residues. The germline CDR1 and CDR2 sequences are MNHEY and SMNVEV (reference sequence). The V gene lost 8 bases and the J gene lost 2 bases, with 13 bases spanning the gap. CDR3 nucleotides: TGTGCCAGCTCTGCGAGACAGGCCTACAATGAGCAGTTCTTC. Translated, it gives CASSARQAYNEQFF.

The chain carries TRBV27 and TRBJ2-1; 10 bases are shared with TRBD1. Germline V gives CDR1 MNHEY, CDR2 SMNVEV (reference sequence). The trim removed 3 bases at V and 7 bases at J, leaving 6 bases unmatched. The CDR3 contains 15 residues. CDR3 coding DNA: TGTGCCAGCAGTTTGGGGACAGGGGTAGGTAATGAGCAGTTCTTC. Encoded protein: CASSLGTGVGNEQFF.

V and J are TRBV27 and TRBJ2-5; 8 nucleotides match TRBD1. The CDR3 spans 19 residues. With V trimmed by 4 bases and J by 4 bases, 20 bases remained unmatched. CDR1 is MNHEY and CDR2 is SMNVEV in the germline V gene (reference sequence). Here the CDR3 reads CASSSRTITATGASETQYF. The CDR3 coding sequence is TGTGCCAGCAGTTCCCGGACCATAACAGCGACAGGGGCGTCAGAGACCCAGTACTTC.

V gene TRBV4-1 combines with J gene TRBJ2-1, with D maybe TRBD2 (6 bases). V shed 1 base and J shed 2 bases, with 9 bases lying between them. The germline gives CDR1 MGHRA, CDR2 YSYEKL. The CDR3 is made up of 15 amino acids. The CDR3, as DNA: TGCGCCAGCAGCCAAGTTAGCGGAGCCTACAATGAGCAGTTCTTC. It specifies CASSQVSGAYNEQFF.

The chain recombines TRBV11-2 with TRBJ2-3; D possibly corresponds to TRBD2 (5 bases). V shed 0 bases and J shed 5 bases, with 12 bases lying between them. Germline CDR1 is SGHAT and CDR2 is FQNNGV. The length of the CDR3 is 15 residues. The DNA of the CDR3 is TGTGCCAGCAGCTTAGAGCCGCGGAGCGGAGATACGCAGTATTTT. Its protein product is CASSLEPRSGDTQYF.

This clone was seen a few times. In the same sample, other DNA sequences code for this CDR3. The chain employs TRBV28 and TRBJ1-1; maybe TRBD1 (5 bases). Germline CDR1 and CDR2: MDHEN and SYDVKM. The CDR3 loop spans 13 amino acids. Trimming left V 5 bases short and J 1 base short, with 8 bases between. The CDR3 DNA follows: TGTGCCAGCAGTCTGACAGCGAACACTGAAGCTTTCTTT. This translates into CASSLTANTEAFF.

The rearrangement joins TRBV2 to TRBJ2-7; 7 nucleotides match TRBD1. The CDR3 covers 18 residues. The V gene's germline CDR1 is SNHLY and CDR2 FYNNEI. The V gene end was trimmed by 1 base and the J gene end by 3 bases; junction bases not matched to a gene: 15. The CDR3 sequence is CASSEEVWGQSPNYEQYF. CDR3 DNA: TGTGCCAGCAGTGAAGAGGTGTGGGGACAGTCCCCTAACTACGAGCAGTACTTC.

The chain recombines TRBV5-1 with TRBJ2-7, with 10 bases that match TRBD2. The CDR3 runs 16 residues. J lost 1 base, V lost 5 bases, and 9 bases had no gene match. The V gene's germline CDR1 is SGHRS and CDR2 YFSETQ. The CDR3 DNA reads TGCGCCAGCAGTCCATCACCGGGACTAGCGTCCTACGAGCAGTACTTC. Its protein product is CASSPSPGLASYEQYF.

The chain combines TRBV28 with TRBJ1-1; D remains unclear. V was clipped by 6 bases and J by 4 bases, with 24 bases between them. The V gene's germline CDR1 is MDHEN and CDR2 SYDVKM. The CDR3 covers 17 residues. CDR3 sequence (DNA): TGTGCCAGCAGCCCTCGTAGCGGTTGGGAGGAGAGCACTGAAGCTTTCTTT. It translates to CASSPRSGWEESTEAFF.

V and J are TRBV11-2 and TRBJ2-7, with D perhaps matching TRBD1 (6 bases). Germline V gives CDR1 SGHAT, CDR2 FQNNGV. The CDR3 runs to 14 residues. The V end lost 3 bases, the J end lost 7 bases, and 16 bases lay between the germline ends. In DNA, the CDR3 is TGTGCCAGCAGCTTTGAGTTTAGGGGACAAGAGCAGTACTTC. Protein: CASSFEFRGQEQYF. Looking up the rest from reference TRBV11-2 and TRBJ2-7 gives the full variable domain: EAGVAQSPRYKIIEKRQSVAFWCNPISGHATLYWYQQILGQGPKLLIQFQNNGVVDDSQLPKDRFSAERLKGVDSTLKIQPAKLEDSAVYLCASSFEFRGQEQYFGPGTRLTVT.

The gene calls are TRBV4-3 and TRBJ2-7; 7 nucleotides line up with TRBD2. The CDR3 totals 16 residues. V was clipped by 3 bases and J by 4 bases; unmatched bases: 12. CDR1 and CDR2 from the germline V gene are LGHNA and YSLEER. Here the CDR3 reads CASSQAGEGSLYEQYF. Here the CDR3 DNA reads TGCGCCAGCAGCCAGGCCGGGGAGGGGTCATTATACGAGCAGTACTTC.

This rearrangement joins TRBV15 to TRBJ2-2; D is ambiguous. V lost 4 bases and J 0 bases, leaving 6 bases between the germline ends. The CDR3 is 14 residues long. The germline V gene has CDR1 LNHNV and CDR2 YYDKDF (reference sequence). The CDR3 region is CATSTGSNTGELFF. The CDR3 DNA reads TGTGCCACCAGCACCGGATCGAACACCGGGGAGCTGTTTTTT.

The rearrangement links TRBV15 to TRBJ1-5; D is ambiguous. Trimming stripped 1 base from V and 0 bases from J, with 7 bases between. CDR3 length: 15 residues. The V gene's germline CDR1 is LNHNV and CDR2 YYDKDF (reference sequence). CDR3 sequence reads: CATSRGDLSNQPQHF. CDR3 sequence (DNA): TGTGCCACCAGCAGAGGAGATCTTAGCAATCAGCCCCAGCATTTT.

This chain connects TRBV4-3 to TRBJ2-5, with D uncertain. Germline V gene lookup returns CDR1 LGHNA and CDR2 YSLEER. The V end was cut by 1 base, the J end by 4 bases, with 7 bases between. The CDR3 sequence is 13 residues long. CDR3 coding DNA: TGCGCCAGCAGCCAAGGACCGGGAGAGACCCAGTACTTC. This codes for CASSQGPGETQYF.